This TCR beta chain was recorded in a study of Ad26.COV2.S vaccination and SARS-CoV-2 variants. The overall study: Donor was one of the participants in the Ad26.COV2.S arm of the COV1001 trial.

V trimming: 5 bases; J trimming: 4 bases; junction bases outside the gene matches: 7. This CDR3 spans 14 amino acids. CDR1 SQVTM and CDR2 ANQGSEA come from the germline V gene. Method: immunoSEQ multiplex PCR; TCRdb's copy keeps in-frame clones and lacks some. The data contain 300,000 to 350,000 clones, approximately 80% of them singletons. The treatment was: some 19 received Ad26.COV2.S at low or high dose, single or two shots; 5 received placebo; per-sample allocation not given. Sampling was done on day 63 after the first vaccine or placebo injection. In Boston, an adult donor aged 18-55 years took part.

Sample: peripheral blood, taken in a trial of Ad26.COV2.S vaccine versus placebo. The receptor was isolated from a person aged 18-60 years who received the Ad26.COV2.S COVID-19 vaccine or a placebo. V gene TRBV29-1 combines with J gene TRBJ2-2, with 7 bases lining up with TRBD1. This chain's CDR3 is CSVPKDRATGELFF. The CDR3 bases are TGCAGCGTTCCTAAAGACAGGGCCACCGGGGAGCTGTTTTTT.